A selection of T cell receptor beta chains follows, all from one sample in a study of T cell repertoires in cytomegalovirus infection. TCRdb fed the reads into MiXCR, producing one record per CDR3 protein. In the table there are approximately 1,000,000 distinct CDR3 sequences, roughly 31% of which are singletons. The antigens of these receptors remain unknown. The material sequenced was cultured CD8+ T cells from PBMCs, taken from culture after CMV antigen stimulation. These receptors came from a human donor in good health (CMV status not recorded). Some clones in this sample may be carry-over from other donors' samples. The CDR3 runs from the conserved cysteine through the conserved F or W. A D gene is named only where the DNA matches it firmly. Some rows have no size entry. The others give once, few or many, or a class for an expanded clone.

15	NA	TRBJ1-5	TRBV5-5	TRBD1	TGTGCCAGCAGCTTACGGACAGGGGGCAATCAGCCCCAGCATTTT	CASSLRTGGNQPQHF
17	once	TRBJ2-5	TRBV20-1	NA	TGCAGTGCACGGAGAGGACGGACAGAGGCATCGTCGGAGACCCAGTACTTC	CSARRGRTEASSETQYF
14	many	TRBJ2-1	TRBV20-1	NA	TGCAGTGCTAGAGATCCGGGACGGGACAATGAGCAGTTCTTC	CSARDPGRDNEQFF
14	few	TRBJ2-5	TRBV20-1	NA	TGCAGTGCTAGAGATGGAGGGGGCCAAGAGACCCAGTACTTC	CSARDGGGQETQYF
16	few	TRBJ2-5	TRBV4-1	TRBD2	TGCGCCAGCAGCCCTTCTAGCGGGGGGTCTCAAGAGACCCAGTACTTC	CASSPSSGGSQETQYF
13	NA	TRBJ2-6	TRBV27	NA	TGTGCCAGCAGTTTAACGGAGGCCAACGTCCTGACTTTC	CASSLTEANVLTF
11	NA	TRBJ1-1	TRBV29-1	NA	TGCAGCGTAGGGGTGAGCCCTGGGGCTTTCTTT	CSVGVSPGAFF
14	NA	TRBJ2-1	TRBV4-1	NA	TGCGCCAGCAGCCAAGAGGGGGACCACAATGAGCAGTTCTTC	CASSQEGDHNEQFF
15	few	TRBJ2-3	TRBV27	NA	TGTGCCAGCAGTTTAAGCCCTTTTAGTGCAGATACGCAGTATTTT	CASSLSPFSADTQYF
14	NA	TRBJ1-1	TRBV3-1	NA	TGTGCCAGCAGCACGACGGAGGGGGGAGAAGGGGCTTTCTTT	CASSTTEGGEGAFF
17	few	TRBJ2-7	TRBV6-5	NA	TGTGCCAGCAGTTACCCACGAAAGGGCGGAGGGAGATACGAGCAGTACTTC	CASSYPRKGGGRYEQYF
15	few	TRBJ2-5	TRBV5-6	NA	TGTGCCAGCAGCTCCATTGGACAGCTCCAAGAGACCCAGTACTTC	CASSSIGQLQETQYF
15	few	TRBJ2-6	TRBV20-1	NA	TGCAGTGCGGAGGGATCCTACTCTGGGGCCAACGTCCTGACTTTC	CSAEGSYSGANVLTF
13	few	TRBJ2-7	TRBV27	NA	TGTGCCAGCAGTTTAGGACACCCCTTCGAGCAGTACTTC	CASSLGHPFEQYF
17	NA	TRBJ2-2	TRBV6-1	TRBD1	TGTGCCAGCAGTGAATGGGACAGGGGAATATACACCGGGGAGCTGTTTTTT	CASSEWDRGIYTGELFF
14	NA	TRBJ1-1	TRBV6-5	NA	TGTGCCAGCAGTGGCGGTGGGGGGGGAACTGAAGCTTTCTTT	CASSGGGGGTEAFF
12	NA	TRBJ2-5	TRBV10-3	NA	TGTGCCACCCGGGCAAGCCAAGAGACCCAGTACTTC	CATRASQETQYF
14	NA	TRBJ2-7	TRBV20-1	TRBD2	TGCAGTGCTAGGGGGACTAGCGGTCCCTACGAGCAGTACTTC	CSARGTSGPYEQYF
14	few	TRBJ2-2	TRBV6-2/TRBV6-3	NA	TGTGCCAGCATCTTCGTGGGGTCTACCGGGGAGCTGTTTTTT	CASIFVGSTGELFF
18	NA	TRBJ2-6	TRBV9	NA	TGTGCCAGCAGCGTAAAAGGGCCCACCCCCTCTGGGGCCAACGTCCTGACTTTC	CASSVKGPTPSGANVLTF
13	few	TRBJ2-1	TRBV20-1	NA	TGCAGTGCCACCGGAAACTCCTACAATGAGCAGTTCTTC	CSATGNSYNEQFF
16	many	TRBJ2-1	TRBV7-2	TRBD2	TGTGCCAGCAGCTTTGGCGGGGGTGCCTGGTACAATGAGCAGTTCTTC	CASSFGGGAWYNEQFF
12	few	TRBJ2-1	TRBV5-4	NA	TGTGCCAGCAGCTGGGGTGGGATTGAGCAGTTCTTC	CASSWGGIEQFF
14	NA	TRBJ1-2	TRBV7-3	TRBD1	TGTGCCAGCAGCTTAGGACAGGAAAGAGGTGGCTACACCTTC	CASSLGQERGGYTF
16	many	TRBJ1-3	TRBV5-1	TRBD1	TGCGCCAGCAGCCCACTACCGGGACAGGGGTCCGACACCATATATTTT	CASSPLPGQGSDTIYF
13	NA	TRBJ2-2	TRBV29-1	NA	TGCAGCGGAGTGGACGGGAACACCGGGGAGCTGTTTTTT	CSGVDGNTGELFF
14	NA	TRBJ2-3	TRBV6-5	NA	TGTGCCAGCAGTAGGACCGAGGTGGCAGATACGCAGTATTTT	CASSRTEVADTQYF
12	NA	TRBJ1-2	TRBV5-1	TRBD1	TGCGCCAGCAAGACAGGGGGCGTAGGCTACACCTTC	CASKTGGVGYTF
13	NA	TRBJ1-2	TRBV12-3/TRBV12-4	TRBD1	TGTGCCAGCAGTTCCCCAGGGGGAACTGGCTACACCTTC	CASSSPGGTGYTF